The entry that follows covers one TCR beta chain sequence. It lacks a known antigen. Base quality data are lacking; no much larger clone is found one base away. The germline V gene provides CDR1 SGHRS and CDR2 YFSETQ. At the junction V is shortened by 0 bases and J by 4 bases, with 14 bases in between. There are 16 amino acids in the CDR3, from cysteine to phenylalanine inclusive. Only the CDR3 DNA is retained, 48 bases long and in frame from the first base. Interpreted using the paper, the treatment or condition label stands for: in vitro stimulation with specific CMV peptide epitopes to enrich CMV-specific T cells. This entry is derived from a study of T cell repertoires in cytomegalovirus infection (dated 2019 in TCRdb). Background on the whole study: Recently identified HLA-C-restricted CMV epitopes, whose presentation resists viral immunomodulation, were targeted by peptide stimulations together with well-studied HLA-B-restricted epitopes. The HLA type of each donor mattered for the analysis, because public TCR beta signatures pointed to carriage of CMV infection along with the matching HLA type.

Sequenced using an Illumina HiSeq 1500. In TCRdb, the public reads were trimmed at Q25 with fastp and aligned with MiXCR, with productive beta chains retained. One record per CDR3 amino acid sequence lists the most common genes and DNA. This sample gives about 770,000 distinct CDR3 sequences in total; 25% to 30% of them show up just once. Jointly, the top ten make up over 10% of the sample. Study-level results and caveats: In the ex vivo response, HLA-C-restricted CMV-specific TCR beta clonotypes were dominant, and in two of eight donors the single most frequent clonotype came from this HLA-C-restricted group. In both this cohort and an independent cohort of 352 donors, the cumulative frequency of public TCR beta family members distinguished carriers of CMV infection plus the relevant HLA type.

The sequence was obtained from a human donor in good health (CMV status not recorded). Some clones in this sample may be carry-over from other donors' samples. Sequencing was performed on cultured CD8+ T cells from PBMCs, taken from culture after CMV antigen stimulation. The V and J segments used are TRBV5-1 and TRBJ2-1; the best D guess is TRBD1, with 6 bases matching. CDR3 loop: CASSLGRRGYYNEQFF. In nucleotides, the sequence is TGCGCCAGCAGCTTGGGCCGCAGGGGCTATTACAATGAGCAGTTCTTC.